One sample yielded the 29 T cell receptor beta chains listed below, sequenced in a study of blood T cell repertoires in COVID-19 (dated by TCRdb to the early 2020s). Libraries were prepared through the immunoSEQ multiplex PCR assay. Entries here come from immuneACCESS through TCRdb and include only in-frame sequences with V and J called. Some clones fail to appear in such tables; in the studies checked, an unresolved V gene covers under half of the shortfall, and the cause of the remainder is unknown. The sample contains some 400,000 clones, approximately 92% of them found a single time. Roughly 1.1% of the sample comes from the top ten. The sequencing input was PBMCs or T cells enriched from blood (not recorded which). These receptors were obtained from a man aged 30 to 45 who had recovered from COVID-19.

The chain employs TRBV5-1 and TRBJ2-7; D gene ambiguous. Trimming took 0 bases from V and 0 from J, leaving 13 bases between them. The CDR3 covers 16 residues. Germline lookup yields CDR1 SGHRS and CDR2 YFSETQ. The CDR3 region has the DNA TGCGCCAGCAGCTTGGGGGTTAGCAGTTCCTCCTACGAGCAGTACTTC. Amino acids: CASSLGVSSSSYEQYF.

The chain combines TRBV28 with TRBJ2-1; D is unresolved. The germline V and J ends were trimmed by 6 bases and 3 bases, with 3 bases remaining between them. The V gene's germline CDR1 is MDHEN and CDR2 SYDVKM. The CDR3 contains 11 residues. The CDR3 sequence: CASRLYNEQFF. CDR3 sequence (DNA): TGTGCCAGCAGACTCTACAATGAGCAGTTCTTC.

The chain couples TRBV11-2 to TRBJ1-1; the D gene is possibly TRBD1 (6 bases). The germline V gene has CDR1 SGHAT and CDR2 FQNNGV. This CDR3 is 13 amino acids long. Trimming shortened V by 6 bases and J by 3 bases, and 11 bases separated the two germline ends. The CDR3 DNA follows: TGTGCCAGCAGACAGACAGGTCACACTGAAGCTTTCTTT. It encodes CASRQTGHTEAFF.

J is TRBJ2-1 and V is TRBV4-1; D is perhaps TRBD1 (5 bases). Germline assignment: CDR1 MGHRA and CDR2 YSYEKL. V was clipped by 4 bases and J by 5 bases, with 15 bases between them. The CDR3 totals 15 residues. CDR3 loop: CASSLRVGINNEQFF. DNA for the CDR3: TGCGCCAGCAGCCTCAGGGTGGGGATTAACAATGAGCAGTTCTTC.

This chain joins TRBV7-8 and TRBJ1-1; perhaps TRBD1 as D (6 bases). V dropped 2 bases and J dropped 5 bases, with 12 bases sitting between them. Germline CDR1 SGHVS, CDR2 FQNEAQ. This CDR3 has 14 amino acids. CDR3 nucleotides: TGTGCCAGCAGCTTACAGGGGCCGGGAACTGAAGCTTTCTTT. It codes for CASSLQGPGTEAFF.

The V gene is TRBV30, the J gene TRBJ2-7; possible D gene TRBD1, 5 bases. The CDR3 sequence is 12 residues long. The ends were cut back, 3 bases at V and 5 bases at J, with 11 bases in the middle. Germline V gene data show CDR1 as GTSNPN and CDR2 as SVGIG (reference sequence). The CDR3 here is CAWSLNRNEQYF. CDR3 DNA sequence: TGTGCCTGGAGCCTAAACAGGAACGAGCAGTACTTC.

As for this clone: Different DNA sequences within this sample yield the same CDR3. V and J are TRBV3-1 (or the pseudogene TRBV3-2) and TRBJ1-5; D gene uncertain. This CDR3 has 15 residues. The germline V and J ends were trimmed by 1 base and 0 bases, with 7 bases remaining between them. CDR1 is LGHDT and CDR2 is YNNKEL in the germline V gene (reference sequence). CDR3 protein: CASSQGRYSNQPQHF. CDR3 coding DNA: TGTGCCAGCAGCCAAGGGCGGTATAGCAATCAGCCCCAGCATTTT.

The rearrangement links TRBV24-1 to TRBJ2-5; 8 bases align to TRBD1. The CDR3 is 16 amino acids. Germline V gives CDR1 KGHDR, CDR2 SFDVKD. V trimming: 0 bases; J trimming: 5 bases; junction bases outside the gene matches: 7. This chain's CDR3 is CATSDLGQGVGETQYF. For the CDR3, the DNA is TGTGCCACCAGTGATTTGGGACAGGGAGTTGGGGAGACCCAGTACTTC.

V is TRBV10-2 and J is TRBJ2-7; D perhaps matches TRBD1 (6 bases). Per the germline V gene, CDR1 is WSHSY and CDR2 is SAAADI. V lost 2 bases and J 2 bases, leaving 13 bases between the germline ends. The length of the CDR3 is 15 residues. The CDR3 loop reads CASSEGLAGAYEQYF. For the CDR3, the DNA is TGCGCCAGCAGTGAGGGTCTGGCAGGGGCCTACGAGCAGTACTTC.

This clone came up once. The chain links TRBV25-1 to TRBJ2-7, with 8 positions matching TRBD1. With 7 bases clipped from V and 3 bases from J, the junction kept 5 bases outside the gene matches. Germline CDR1 is MGHDK and CDR2 is SYGVNS. This CDR3 is 13 amino acids long. The CDR3 coding sequence is TGTGCCAGCACCCTCACAGGGGGCTACGAGCAGTACTTC. This encodes CASTLTGGYEQYF.

The J gene is TRBJ1-1, the V gene TRBV3-1 (or the pseudogene TRBV3-2); D is unclear. The V end was cut by 5 bases, the J end by 3 bases, with 13 bases between. The CDR3 is 14 residues long. CDR1 and CDR2 (germline): LGHDT, YNNKEL (reference sequence). The CDR3 DNA is TGTGCCAGCAGCAAACCGGGAGTGTACACTGAAGCTTTCTTT. Protein sequence: CASSKPGVYTEAFF.

V and J are TRBV28 and TRBJ2-7; 12 bases are a match to TRBD2. V gave up 5 bases and J gave up 6 bases; unmatched junction bases: 8. Germline CDR1 MDHEN, CDR2 SYDVKM. The CDR3 is 15 residues long. The CDR3 region is CASSPNRGLAGEQYF. CDR3 coding DNA: TGTGCCAGCAGTCCGAATCGGGGACTAGCGGGCGAGCAGTACTTC.

This chain connects TRBV27 to TRBJ1-1, with 8 bases lining up with TRBD1. Trimming cost V 4 bases and J 1 base; bases outside gene matches: 5. The germline V gene has CDR1 MNHEY and CDR2 SMNVEV (reference sequence). This CDR3 contains 15 residues. The CDR3 bases are TGTGCCAGCAGTTACGCCGGGACAGGGAACACTGAAGCTTTCTTT. It yields the protein CASSYAGTGNTEAFF.

V usage is TRBV19 and J usage is TRBJ1-5; D not resolved. With 5 bases removed from V and 2 bases from J, the gap between germline ends came to 19 bases. The CDR3 consists of 17 residues. CDR1 LNHDA and CDR2 SQIVND come from the germline V gene (reference sequence). The CDR3 here is CASSPPGVAGGNQPQHF. The CDR3, as DNA: TGTGCCAGTAGTCCCCCCGGGGTCGCTGGCGGCAATCAGCCCCAGCATTTT.

The chain is built from TRBV5-1 and TRBJ1-1, with no clear D. With 0 bases removed from V and 3 bases from J, the gap between germline ends came to 9 bases. The CDR3 covers 14 residues. Per the germline V gene, CDR1 is SGHRS and CDR2 is YFSETQ. This chain's CDR3 is CASSLVNLDTEAFF. DNA for the CDR3: TGCGCCAGCAGCTTGGTTAACTTGGACACTGAAGCTTTCTTT.

The J gene is TRBJ1-1, the V gene TRBV27; TRBD1 might be the D (6 bases). In germline, CDR1 is MNHEY, CDR2 SMNVEV (reference sequence). V gave up 5 bases and J gave up 5 bases, with 15 bases separating them. CDR3 length: 14 amino acids. CDR3 sequence reads: CASSEQGFGTEAFF. The CDR3 DNA follows: TGTGCCAGCAGTGAACAGGGCTTCGGGACTGAAGCTTTCTTT.

This clone has only one observation. V usage is TRBV3-1 (or the pseudogene TRBV3-2) and J usage is TRBJ2-1, with D possibly matching TRBD2 (6 bases). CDR1 LGHDT and CDR2 YNNKEL come from the germline V gene (reference sequence). Trimming removed 6 bases from V and 8 bases from J, with 17 bases in between. The CDR3 has 14 residues. The CDR3, as DNA: TGTGCCAGCAGTCCGGGACTCCTCCGCGATGAGCAGTTCTTC. This translates into CASSPGLLRDEQFF.

The chain has TRBV4-1 and TRBJ1-1, with D tentatively TRBD1 (5 bases). Germline V gene sequence: CDR1 MGHRA, CDR2 YSYEKL. This CDR3 is built from 12 residues. V was clipped by 6 bases and J by 4 bases, with 9 bases between them. The CDR3 DNA is TGCGCCAGCAGTACAAGGGGCACTGAAGCTTTCTTT. It specifies CASSTRGTEAFF.

As to this clone: It is likely a read error, because the conserved phenylalanine at the end of the CDR3 is missing. This chain connects TRBV30 to TRBJ2-7, with 8 bases identical to TRBD2. Per germline, CDR1 GTSNPN and CDR2 SVGIG (reference sequence). The CDR3 is 17 amino acids. With V trimmed by 0 bases and J by 3 bases, 13 bases remained unmatched. This CDR3 is CAWSVTSGGLPFYEQYL. CDR3 nucleotide sequence: TGTGCCTGGAGTGTAACTAGCGGAGGACTCCCTTTCTACGAGCAGTACCTC.

The rearrangement joins TRBV3-1 (or the pseudogene TRBV3-2) to TRBJ1-1; D gene uncertain. Trimming removed 4 bases at V and 6 bases at J, with 18 bases between. Germline CDR1 LGHDT, CDR2 YNNKEL (reference sequence). The CDR3 sequence is 15 residues long. Written as DNA, the CDR3 is TGTGCCAGCAGCCTTTCCTTAGAGGGCCAGGCTGAAGCTTTCTTT. Its translation: CASSLSLEGQAEAFF.

CDR3 nucleotide sequence: TGTGCCAGCAGCGCCCAGATAACAGGGAACTACGAGCAGTACTTC. It is translated as CASSAQITGNYEQYF. V and J are TRBV9 and TRBJ2-7; D is possibly TRBD1 (6 bases). The germline V and J ends were trimmed by 3 bases and 3 bases, with 16 bases remaining between them. The length of the CDR3 is 15 residues. The V gene's germline CDR1 is SGDLS and CDR2 YYNGEE. Filled out from reference TRBV9 and TRBJ2-7, the complete variable domain reads DSGVTQTPKHLITATGQRVTLRCSPRSGDLSVYWYQQSLDQGLQFLIQYYNGEERAKGNILERFSAQQFPDLHSELNLSSLELGDSALYFCASSAQITGNYEQYFGPGTRLTVT.

This clone has just one count. The chain carries TRBV21-1 and TRBJ2-3; TRBD2, as called in the table, went unchecked against the DNA. TRBV21-1 is marked as a pseudogene. CDR3 length equals 13 residues. Written as DNA, the CDR3 is TGTGCCAGCAGCAAGGAGTTACGATATACGCAGTATTTT. This encodes CASSKELRYTQYF.

The V gene is TRBV3-1 (or the pseudogene TRBV3-2), the J gene TRBJ1-1, with TRBD1 as a possible D gene (5 bases). Deletions cut 3 bases from V and 6 bases from J, with 11 bases between. The V gene's germline CDR1 is LGHDT and CDR2 YNNKEL (reference sequence). This CDR3 has 13 amino acids. The CDR3 here is CASSHSGAPEAFF. The CDR3 DNA is TGTGCCAGCAGCCACAGCGGGGCCCCTGAAGCTTTCTTT.

J is TRBJ2-3 and V is TRBV11-1, with 7 bases that match TRBD1. Germline values: CDR1 SGHAT, CDR2 FQDESV (reference sequence). V gave up 2 bases and J gave up 3 bases; unmatched junction bases: 8. CDR3 size: 16 residues. CDR3 loop: CASSLYGAGGTDTQYF. The CDR3 DNA reads as TGTGCCAGCAGCTTATATGGGGCAGGGGGTACAGATACGCAGTATTTT.

The V and J genes are TRBV25-1 and TRBJ1-2; 7 nucleotides agree with TRBD1. Germline values: CDR1 MGHDK, CDR2 SYGVNS. This CDR3 has 14 amino acids. V lost 5 bases to trimming and J lost 2 bases; unmatched junction nucleotides: 5. The CDR3 DNA sequence: TGTGCCAGCAGTCCCCGGGACAGAAACTATGGCTACACCTTC. This translates into CASSPRDRNYGYTF.

This clone was detected only once. This chain links TRBV24-1 with TRBJ2-2, with 7 bases lining up with TRBD2. Trimming took 8 bases from V and 5 from J; bases not matched to a gene: 4. This CDR3 comprises 13 residues. Per the germline V gene, CDR1 is KGHDR and CDR2 is SFDVKD. The CDR3 region is CATTTGGTGELFF. Written as DNA, the CDR3 is TGTGCCACCACGACGGGAGGTACCGGGGAGCTGTTTTTT.

The count of this clone is one. V usage is TRBV24-1 and J usage is TRBJ2-6; no clear D gene. The V end lost 3 bases, the J end lost 0 bases, and 8 bases lay between the germline ends. Germline CDR1 reads KGHDR; CDR2 reads SFDVKD. The CDR3 loop spans 16 amino acids. The CDR3 DNA follows: TGTGCCACCAGTGATCCACAAAACTCTGGGGCCAACGTCCTGACTTTC. It specifies CATSDPQNSGANVLTF.

V usage is TRBV28 and J usage is TRBJ1-5; 9 bases match TRBD1. The ends lost 6 bases at V and 7 bases at J; junction bases unmatched: 10. Germline V gene lookup returns CDR1 MDHEN and CDR2 SYDVKM. The CDR3 has 15 residues. The CDR3 reads CASRRIQGAGQPQHF. CDR3 sequence (DNA): TGTGCCAGCAGACGGATACAGGGGGCAGGGCAGCCCCAGCATTTT. The complete variable domain, with remaining parts taken from reference TRBV28 and TRBJ1-5, reads DVKVTQSSRYLVKRTGEKVFLECVQDMDHENMFWYRQDPGLGLRLIYFSYDVKMKEKGDIPEGYSVSREKKERFSLILESASTNQTSMYLCASRRIQGAGQPQHFGDGTRLSIL.

This chain connects TRBV19 to TRBJ2-3; TRBD2 is a possible D gene (6 bases). The CDR3 runs 14 residues. CDR1 is LNHDA and CDR2 is SQIVND in the germline V gene (reference sequence). V was pared by 1 base and J by 7 bases, with 12 bases between. The CDR3 sequence: CASSIAGASNTQYF. CDR3 DNA: TGTGCCAGTAGTATAGCGGGAGCTAGTAATACGCAGTATTTT. Drawing the rest from reference TRBV19 and TRBJ2-3, the complete variable domain is DGGITQSPKYLFRKEGQNVTLSCEQNLNHDAMYWYRQDPGQGLRLIYYSQIVNDFQKGDIAEGYSVSREKKESFPLTVTSAQKNPTAFYLCASSIAGASNTQYFGPGTRLTVL.